A single sample gave rise to the 14 T cell receptor beta chains below, sequenced in a study of blood T cell repertoires in COVID-19 (TCRdb year 2020). The method behind the library was the immunoSEQ multiplex PCR assay. Here the immuneACCESS table is served through TCRdb, limited to in-frame sequences with V and J called. Missing clones are a known gap in these copies; in checked studies unresolved V genes cover under half, and the rest lacks a known reason. In all, the sample holds 230,000 or so clones, and approximately 82% of those were seen once. In total, the top ten clones hold under 1.5% of the sample. The sequenced sample consisted of peripheral blood. Receptor source: a woman aged 40 to 50 who had recovered from COVID-19.

This clone is a singleton in its sample. The rearrangement links TRBV7-2 to TRBJ2-7; tentatively, D is TRBD1 (6 bases). Trimming cost V 4 bases and J 4 bases, with 11 bases left between them. Germline V gene lookup returns CDR1 SGHTA and CDR2 FQGNSA. CDR3 size: 13 residues. CDR3 region: CASSYSGQYEQYF. The CDR3 bases are TGTGCCAGCAGCTACTCTGGACAGTACGAGCAGTACTTC.

The J gene is TRBJ2-1, the V gene TRBV3-1 (or the pseudogene TRBV3-2), with D possibly being TRBD1 (6 bases). Trimming took 3 bases from V and 7 from J, leaving 16 bases between them. CDR3 length equals 15 residues. Germline loops: CDR1 LGHDT, CDR2 YNNKEL (reference sequence). CDR3 amino acids: CASSQVETGNNEQFF. DNA for the CDR3: TGTGCCAGCAGCCAGGTTGAAACAGGGAATAATGAGCAGTTCTTC.

The gene calls are TRBV18 and TRBJ2-1; D gene ambiguous. With 1 base removed from V and 4 bases from J, the gap between germline ends came to 14 bases. The V gene's germline CDR1 is KGHSH and CDR2 LQKENI. CDR3 length equals 16 residues. The CDR3 spells CASSPLAPEKYNEQFF. The CDR3 DNA reads TGTGCCAGCTCACCACTAGCTCCCGAGAAATACAATGAGCAGTTCTTC.

This chain links TRBV14 with TRBJ1-1; D is unclear. Germline CDR1 and CDR2: SGHDN and FVKESK. Trimming pared 2 bases from V and 0 bases from J, leaving 25 bases between. The CDR3 runs 20 residues. The chain's CDR3 is CASSQLRARQPRRLNTEAFF. DNA for the CDR3: TGTGCCAGCAGCCAACTTCGCGCCAGGCAACCCCGGCGTTTGAACACTGAAGCTTTCTTT.

The CDR3: CASSLFLQETQYF. The CDR3 DNA reads TGTGCCAGCAGCTTATTCCTCCAAGAGACCCAGTACTTC. This rearrangement joins TRBV7-2 to TRBJ2-5; no clear D gene. Germline CDR1 SGHTA, CDR2 FQGNSA. Trimming removed 2 bases from V and 1 base from J, with 5 bases in between. CDR3 length: 13 residues.

The sample holds a few counts of this clone. The chain is built from TRBV6-6 and TRBJ2-3; D is undetermined. The germline V gene has CDR1 MNHNY and CDR2 SVGAGI (reference sequence). Trimming pared 6 bases from V and 0 bases from J, leaving 4 bases between. The CDR3 sequence is 12 residues long. The CDR3 bases are TGTGCCAGCAGGGCTAGCACAGATACGCAGTATTTT. Protein sequence: CASRASTDTQYF.

As for this clone: The sample carries other DNA sequences with the same CDR3. The V and J genes are TRBV20-1 and TRBJ1-2; D possibly corresponds to TRBD1 (5 bases). This CDR3 is built from 11 residues. The germline V gene has CDR1 DFQATT and CDR2 SNEGSKA (reference sequence). V dropped 0 bases and J dropped 8 bases, with 7 bases sitting between them. The chain's CDR3 is CSARDRGGYTF. The DNA of the CDR3 is TGCAGTGCTAGAGATAGGGGCGGCTACACCTTC.

The rearrangement uses TRBV5-6 and TRBJ2-1; D may be TRBD2 (6 bases). This CDR3 spans 16 amino acids. The germline CDR1 and CDR2 sequences are SGHDT and YYEEEE. V lost 3 bases and J lost 5, with 18 bases in between. The CDR3 loop reads CASSWGLPTSNNEQFF. In DNA, the CDR3 is TGTGCCAGCAGCTGGGGACTCCCGACCTCAAACAATGAGCAGTTCTTC.

CDR3 sequence reads: CARQQGASTEAFF. CDR3 DNA: TGTGCCAGACAACAGGGGGCATCAACTGAAGCTTTCTTT. The genes are TRBV2 and TRBJ1-1; TRBD1 matches at 9 bases. Germline CDR1 and CDR2: SNHLY and FYNNEI. V dropped 9 bases and J dropped 5; count of bases not matched to a gene: 7. This CDR3 comprises 13 residues.

The V gene is TRBV7-2, the J gene TRBJ2-5; D gene ambiguous. V lost 2 bases and J 0 bases, leaving 4 bases between the germline ends. This CDR3 comprises 13 residues. Per the germline V gene, CDR1 is SGHTA and CDR2 is FQGNSA. CDR3 nucleotides: TGTGCCAGCAGCTTACGGGACCAAGAGACCCAGTACTTC. This sequence encodes CASSLRDQETQYF.

The V call is TRBV6-6, the J call TRBJ1-3; TRBD1 might be the D (5 bases). The V end was cut by 6 bases, the J end by 2 bases, with 17 bases between. Germline CDR1 reads MNHNY; CDR2 reads SVGAGI (reference sequence). CDR3 size: 16 residues. The CDR3 region is CASRSTDRGAGNTIYF. The CDR3 DNA is TGTGCCAGCAGATCGACGGATAGGGGTGCTGGAAACACCATATATTTT.

A few counts support this clone. This chain uses TRBV28 with TRBJ1-2, with 7 bases fitting TRBD1. The CDR3 is 16 amino acids. Trimming cost V 5 bases and J 2 bases; bases outside gene matches: 11. The germline CDR1 and CDR2 sequences are MDHEN and SYDVKM. DNA of the CDR3: TGTGCCAGCAGTATCTCCGACAGGGAATGGAACTATGGCTACACCTTC. This sequence encodes CASSISDREWNYGYTF.

This clone was counted between two and nine times. V gene TRBV28 combines with J gene TRBJ1-2, with D hard to call. The CDR3 is 14 residues long. Germline V gene sequence: CDR1 MDHEN, CDR2 SYDVKM. V was shortened by 6 bases and J by 2 bases, with 13 bases between the two germline ends. CDR3 in DNA: TGTGCCAGCAGACAGTTAATGGCAAACTATGGCTACACCTTC. Translated, it gives CASRQLMANYGYTF.

The genes are TRBV19 and TRBJ1-2; TRBD1 might be the D (6 bases). V was clipped by 5 bases and J by 2 bases, with 18 bases between them. The CDR3 spans 16 residues. CDR1 and CDR2 from the germline V gene are LNHDA and SQIVND (reference sequence). The CDR3 DNA sequence: TGTGCCAGTAGTCGTGTTTCGGACAGCCTAAACTATGGCTACACCTTC. This encodes CASSRVSDSLNYGYTF.